A single T cell receptor beta chain is shown here with its context. Both 60 Vbeta primers and 13 Jbeta primers went into the PCR. TCRdb's table, derived via immunoSEQ multiplex PCR, lists solely in-frame clones and lacks some. Of approximately 100,000 clones listed, 64% are singletons. CDR3 length: 14 amino acids. Trimming removed 6 bases from V and 0 bases from J, with 11 bases in between. Germline values: CDR1 MNHNS, CDR2 SASEGT. The data belong to a study of cytomegalovirus exposure and HLA in healthy donors. V gene TRBV6-1 combines with J gene TRBJ1-1, with D possibly TRBD1 on 6 matching bases. The receptor comes from a man between 60 and 70 years old in good health and CMV-seronegative. The sample taken for sequencing was PBMCs. CDR3 residues: CASRRDRMNTEAFF. The DNA of the CDR3 is TGTGCCAGCAGGAGAGACAGGATGAACACTGAAGCTTTCTTT.